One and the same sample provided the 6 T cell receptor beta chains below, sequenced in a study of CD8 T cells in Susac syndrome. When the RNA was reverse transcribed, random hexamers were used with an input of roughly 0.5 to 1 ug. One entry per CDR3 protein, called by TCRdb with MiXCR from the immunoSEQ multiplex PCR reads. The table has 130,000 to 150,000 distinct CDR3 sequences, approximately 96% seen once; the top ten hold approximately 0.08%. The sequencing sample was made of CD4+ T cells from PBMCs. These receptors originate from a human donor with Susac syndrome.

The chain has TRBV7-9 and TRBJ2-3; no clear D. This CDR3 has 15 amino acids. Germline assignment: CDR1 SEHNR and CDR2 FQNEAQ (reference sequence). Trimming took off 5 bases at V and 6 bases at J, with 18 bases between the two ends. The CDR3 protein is CASSPRIGPRDTQYF. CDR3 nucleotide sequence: TGTGCCAGCAGCCCGCGGATCGGACCACGGGATACGCAGTATTTT.

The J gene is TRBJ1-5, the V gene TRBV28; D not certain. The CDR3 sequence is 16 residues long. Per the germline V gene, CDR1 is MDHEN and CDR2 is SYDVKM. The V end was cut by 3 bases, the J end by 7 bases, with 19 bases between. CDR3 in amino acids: CASSFAASGGEQPQHF. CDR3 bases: TGTGCCAGCAGTTTTGCGGCCTCGGGCGGGGAACAGCCCCAGCATTTT.

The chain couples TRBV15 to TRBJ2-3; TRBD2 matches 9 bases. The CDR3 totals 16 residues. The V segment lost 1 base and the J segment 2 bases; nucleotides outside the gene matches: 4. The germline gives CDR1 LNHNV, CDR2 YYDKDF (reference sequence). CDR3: CATSRGLAGYTDTQYF. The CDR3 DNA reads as TGTGCCACCAGCAGAGGCCTAGCGGGATACACAGATACGCAGTATTTT.

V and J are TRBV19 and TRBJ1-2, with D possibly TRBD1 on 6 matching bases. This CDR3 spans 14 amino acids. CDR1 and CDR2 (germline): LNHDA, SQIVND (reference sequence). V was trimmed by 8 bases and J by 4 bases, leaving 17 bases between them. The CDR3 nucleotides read TGTGCCAGTGGCTACGTGGGGGCGCGCTATGGCTACACCTTC. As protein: CASGYVGARYGYTF. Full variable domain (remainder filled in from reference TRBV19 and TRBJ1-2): DGGITQSPKYLFRKEGQNVTLSCEQNLNHDAMYWYRQDPGQGLRLIYYSQIVNDFQKGDIAEGYSVSREKKESFPLTVTSAQKNPTAFYLCASGYVGARYGYTFGSGTRLTVV.

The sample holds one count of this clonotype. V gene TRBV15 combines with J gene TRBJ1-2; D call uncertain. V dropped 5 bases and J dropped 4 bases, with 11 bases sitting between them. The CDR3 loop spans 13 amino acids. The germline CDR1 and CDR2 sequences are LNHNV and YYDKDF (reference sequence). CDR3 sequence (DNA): TGTGCCACCAGCCCCAATAACGGCTATGGCTACACCTTC. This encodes CATSPNNGYGYTF.

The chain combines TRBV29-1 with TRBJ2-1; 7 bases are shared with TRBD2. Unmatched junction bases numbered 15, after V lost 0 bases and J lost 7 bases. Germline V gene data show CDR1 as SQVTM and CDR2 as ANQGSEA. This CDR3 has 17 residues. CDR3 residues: CSVEDLGSGNGLNEQFF. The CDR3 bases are TGCAGCGTTGAAGATCTCGGGAGCGGGAATGGTTTGAATGAGCAGTTCTTC.